Described below is a single TCR beta chain sequence and its context. Its antigen remains unidentified. These data come from a study of cytomegalovirus exposure and HLA in healthy donors. Findings of the study overall: In an earlier analysis, most TCR beta V segments were productive about 87% or about 30% of the time.

There are 14 residues in the CDR3. Germline V CDR1 and CDR2: LGHNT, FRNRAP. The ends lost 3 bases at V and 2 bases at J; junction bases unmatched: 4. The PCR had 60 Vbeta and 13 Jbeta primers. TCRdb's copy holds only in-frame clones and misses some; the assay was immunoSEQ multiplex PCR. In the table there are 99,000 or so clones, around 80% of which are singletons. The sample taken for sequencing was PBMCs. The gene calls are TRBV12-5 and TRBJ2-7; the match to TRBD1 covers 7 bases. The receptor was derived from a male donor in good health and CMV-seropositive. This chain's CDR3 is CASGFWDRPYEQYF. The DNA for the CDR3 is TGTGCTAGTGGTTTTTGGGACAGACCCTACGAGCAGTACTTC.